The next 4 T cell receptor beta chains were all read from a single sample in a study of T cell repertoires in cytomegalovirus infection. TCRdb processed the reads anew with MiXCR; each CDR3 protein has one entry. Of about 570,000 distinct CDR3 sequences in the sample, 40% were seen once. These receptors' antigens are unknown. This sample comprised cultured PBMCs, obtained from culture after CMV antigen stimulation. These receptor sequences come from a human donor in good health (CMV status not recorded). Some clones in this sample may be carry-over from other donors' samples.

The chain has TRBV9 and TRBJ2-3; 10 bases agree with TRBD2. Germline loops: CDR1 SGDLS, CDR2 YYNGEE. This CDR3 comprises 16 residues. V was pared by 0 bases and J by 2 bases, with 3 bases of the junction left unmatched. CDR3: CASSVASGGLTDTQYF. The CDR3 DNA is TGTGCCAGCAGCGTAGCTAGCGGGGGCCTCACAGATACGCAGTATTTT.

The J gene is TRBJ2-2, the V gene TRBV6-5; no reliable D call. Deletions cut 10 bases from V and 2 bases from J, with 14 bases between. This CDR3 contains 14 residues. Looked up from germline, CDR1 is MNHEY and CDR2 is SVGAGI. The DNA of the CDR3 is TGTGCCACCACCAAGGCTCGAAACACCGGGGAGCTGTTTTTT. This codes for CATTKARNTGELFF.

The chain links TRBV10-3 to TRBJ2-3; 14 bases fit TRBD2. J lost 6 bases, V lost 5 bases, and 16 bases had no gene match. The CDR3 is 19 amino acids. Per the germline V gene, CDR1 is ENHRY and CDR2 is SYGVKD. The CDR3 loop reads CAISQANTGTSGRGDTQYF. As DNA, the CDR3 is TGTGCCATCAGTCAAGCAAATACCGGGACTAGCGGGAGAGGGGATACGCAGTATTTT.

This clonotype was seen just once. The V call is TRBV27, the J call TRBJ2-2, with 15 bases fitting TRBD2. The CDR3 covers 17 residues. The V and J ends lost 5 bases and 6 bases, in that order; junction bases with no gene match: 7. Germline CDR1 reads MNHEY; CDR2 reads SMNVEV (reference sequence). The CDR3 region is CASSLGLAGGPAGELFF. CDR3 nucleotides: TGTGCCAGCAGTCTCGGACTAGCGGGGGGGCCGGCCGGGGAGCTGTTTTTT.